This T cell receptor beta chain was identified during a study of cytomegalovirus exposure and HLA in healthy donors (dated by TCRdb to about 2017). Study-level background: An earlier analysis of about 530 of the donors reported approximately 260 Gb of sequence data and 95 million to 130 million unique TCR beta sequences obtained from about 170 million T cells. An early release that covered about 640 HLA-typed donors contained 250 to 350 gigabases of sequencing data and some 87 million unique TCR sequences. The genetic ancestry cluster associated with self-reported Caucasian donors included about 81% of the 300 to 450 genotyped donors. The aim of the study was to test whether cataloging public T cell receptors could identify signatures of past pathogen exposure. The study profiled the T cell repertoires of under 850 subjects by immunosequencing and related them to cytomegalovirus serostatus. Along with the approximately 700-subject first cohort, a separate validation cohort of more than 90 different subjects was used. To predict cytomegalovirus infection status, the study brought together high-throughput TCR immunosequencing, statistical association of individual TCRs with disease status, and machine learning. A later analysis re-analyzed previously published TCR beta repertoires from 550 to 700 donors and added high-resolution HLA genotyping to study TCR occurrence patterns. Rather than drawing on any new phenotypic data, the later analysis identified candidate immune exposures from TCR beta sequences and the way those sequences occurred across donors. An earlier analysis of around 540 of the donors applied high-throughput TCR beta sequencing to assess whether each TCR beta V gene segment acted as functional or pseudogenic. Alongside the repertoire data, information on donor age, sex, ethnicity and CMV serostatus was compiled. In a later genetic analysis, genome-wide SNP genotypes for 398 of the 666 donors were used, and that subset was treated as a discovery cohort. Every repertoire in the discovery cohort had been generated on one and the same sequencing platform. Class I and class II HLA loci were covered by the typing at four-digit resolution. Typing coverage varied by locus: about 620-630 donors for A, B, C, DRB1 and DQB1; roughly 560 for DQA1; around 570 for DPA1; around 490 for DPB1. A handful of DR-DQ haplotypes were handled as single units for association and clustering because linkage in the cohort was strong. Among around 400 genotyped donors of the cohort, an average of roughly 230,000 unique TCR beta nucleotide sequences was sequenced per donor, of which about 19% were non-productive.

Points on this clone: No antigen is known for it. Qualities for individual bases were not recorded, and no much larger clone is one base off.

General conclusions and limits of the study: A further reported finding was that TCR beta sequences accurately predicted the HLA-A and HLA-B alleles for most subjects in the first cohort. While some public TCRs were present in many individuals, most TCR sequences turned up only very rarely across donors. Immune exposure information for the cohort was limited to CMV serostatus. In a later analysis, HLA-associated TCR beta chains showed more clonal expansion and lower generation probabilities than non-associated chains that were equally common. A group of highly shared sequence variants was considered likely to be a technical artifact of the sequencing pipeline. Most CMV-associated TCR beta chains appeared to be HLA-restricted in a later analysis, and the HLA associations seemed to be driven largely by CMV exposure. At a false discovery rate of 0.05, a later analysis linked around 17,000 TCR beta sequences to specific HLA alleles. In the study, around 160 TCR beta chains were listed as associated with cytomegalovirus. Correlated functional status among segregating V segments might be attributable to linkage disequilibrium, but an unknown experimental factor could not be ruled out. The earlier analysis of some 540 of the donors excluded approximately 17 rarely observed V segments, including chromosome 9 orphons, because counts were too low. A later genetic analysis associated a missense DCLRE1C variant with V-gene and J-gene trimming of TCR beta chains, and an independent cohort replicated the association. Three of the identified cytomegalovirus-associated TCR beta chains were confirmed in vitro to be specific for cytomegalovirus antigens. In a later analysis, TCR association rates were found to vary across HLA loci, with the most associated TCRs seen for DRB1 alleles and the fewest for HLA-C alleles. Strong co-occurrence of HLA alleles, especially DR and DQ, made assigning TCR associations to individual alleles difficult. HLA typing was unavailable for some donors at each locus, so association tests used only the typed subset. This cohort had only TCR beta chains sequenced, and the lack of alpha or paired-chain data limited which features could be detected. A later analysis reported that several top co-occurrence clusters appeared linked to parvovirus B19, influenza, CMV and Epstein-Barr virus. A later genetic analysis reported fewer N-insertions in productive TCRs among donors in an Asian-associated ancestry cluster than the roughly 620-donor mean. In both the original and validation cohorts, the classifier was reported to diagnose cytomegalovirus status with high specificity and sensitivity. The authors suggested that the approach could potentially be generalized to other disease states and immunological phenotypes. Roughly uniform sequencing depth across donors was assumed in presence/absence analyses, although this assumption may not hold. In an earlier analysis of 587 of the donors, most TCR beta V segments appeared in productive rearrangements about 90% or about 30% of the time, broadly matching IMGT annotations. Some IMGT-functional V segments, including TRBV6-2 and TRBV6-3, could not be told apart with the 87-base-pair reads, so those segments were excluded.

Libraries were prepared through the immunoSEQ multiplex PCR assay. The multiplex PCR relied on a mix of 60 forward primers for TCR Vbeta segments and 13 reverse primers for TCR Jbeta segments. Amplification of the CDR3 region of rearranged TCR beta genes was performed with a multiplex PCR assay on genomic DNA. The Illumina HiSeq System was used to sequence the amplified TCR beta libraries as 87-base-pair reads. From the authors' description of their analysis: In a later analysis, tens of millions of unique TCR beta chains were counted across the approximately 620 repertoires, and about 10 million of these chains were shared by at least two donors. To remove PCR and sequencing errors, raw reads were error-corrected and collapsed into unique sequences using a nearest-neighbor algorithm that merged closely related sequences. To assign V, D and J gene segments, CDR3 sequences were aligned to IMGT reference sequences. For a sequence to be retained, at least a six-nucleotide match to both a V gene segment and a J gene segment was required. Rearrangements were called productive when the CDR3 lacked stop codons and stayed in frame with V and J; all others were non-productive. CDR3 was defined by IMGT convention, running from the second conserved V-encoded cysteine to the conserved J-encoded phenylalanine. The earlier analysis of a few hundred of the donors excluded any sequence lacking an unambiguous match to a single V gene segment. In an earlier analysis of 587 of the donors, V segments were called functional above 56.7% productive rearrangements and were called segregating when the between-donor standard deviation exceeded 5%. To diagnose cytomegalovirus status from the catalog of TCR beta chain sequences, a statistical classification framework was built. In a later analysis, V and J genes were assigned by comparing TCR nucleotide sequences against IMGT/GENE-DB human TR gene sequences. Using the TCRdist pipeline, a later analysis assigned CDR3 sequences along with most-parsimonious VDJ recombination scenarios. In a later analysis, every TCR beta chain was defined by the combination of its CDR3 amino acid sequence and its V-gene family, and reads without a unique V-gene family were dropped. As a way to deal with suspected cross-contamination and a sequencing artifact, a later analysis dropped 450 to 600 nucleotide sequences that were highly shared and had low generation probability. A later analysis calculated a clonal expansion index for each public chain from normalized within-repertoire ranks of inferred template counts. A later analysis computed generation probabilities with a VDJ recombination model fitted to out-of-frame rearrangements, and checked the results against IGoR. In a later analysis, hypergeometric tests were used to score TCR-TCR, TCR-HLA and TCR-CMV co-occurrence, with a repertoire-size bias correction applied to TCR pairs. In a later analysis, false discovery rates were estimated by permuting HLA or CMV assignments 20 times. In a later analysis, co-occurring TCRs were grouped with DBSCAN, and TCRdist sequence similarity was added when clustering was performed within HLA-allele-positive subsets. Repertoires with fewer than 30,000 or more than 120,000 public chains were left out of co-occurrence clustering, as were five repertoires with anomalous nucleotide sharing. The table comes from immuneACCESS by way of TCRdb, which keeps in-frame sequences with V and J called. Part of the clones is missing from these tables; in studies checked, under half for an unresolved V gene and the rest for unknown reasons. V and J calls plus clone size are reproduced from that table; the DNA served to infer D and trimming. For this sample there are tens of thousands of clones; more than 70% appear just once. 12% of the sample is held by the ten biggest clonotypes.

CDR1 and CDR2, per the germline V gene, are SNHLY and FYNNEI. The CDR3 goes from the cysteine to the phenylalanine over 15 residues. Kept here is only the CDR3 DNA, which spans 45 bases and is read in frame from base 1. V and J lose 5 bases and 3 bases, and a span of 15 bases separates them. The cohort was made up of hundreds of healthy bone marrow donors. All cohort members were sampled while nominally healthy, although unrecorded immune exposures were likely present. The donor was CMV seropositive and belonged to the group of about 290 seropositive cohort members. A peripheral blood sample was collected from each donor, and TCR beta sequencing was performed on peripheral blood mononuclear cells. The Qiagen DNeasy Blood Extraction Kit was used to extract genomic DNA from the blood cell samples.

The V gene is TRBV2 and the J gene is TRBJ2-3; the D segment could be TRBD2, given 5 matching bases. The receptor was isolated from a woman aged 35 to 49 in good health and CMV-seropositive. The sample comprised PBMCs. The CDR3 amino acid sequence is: CASSRLASSTDTQYF. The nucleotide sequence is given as TGTGCCAGCAGTCGTCTAGCTTCTTCGACAGATACGCAGTATTTT.